The clone carrying this TCR beta chain was seen more than once but under ten times. The sample comes from a study of blood T cell repertoires in COVID-19. The CDR3 has 16 amino acids. V was clipped by 8 bases and J by 2 bases, with 21 bases between them. Germline CDR1 reads WNHNN; CDR2 reads SYGVQD (reference sequence). In the source study's methods: It was from reference gene primer amplification that nucleated cell counts were estimated. Sequencing used immunoSEQ multiplex PCR; TCRdb keeps in-frame clones, though not all of them. V and J calls and clone size follow that table, whereas D and trimming were derived from the DNA. The table shows hundreds of thousands of clones, with more than 75% occurring only once.

Sequencing was carried out using peripheral blood. This sequence originates from a woman aged 55-70 years with active or convalescent COVID-19. The chain joins TRBV10-1 to TRBJ1-2; D is perhaps TRBD1 (5 bases). For the CDR3, the DNA is TGCGCCAGCGGATCGAGTTTGGGGGAGGTCAACTATGGCTACACCTTC. It yields the protein CASGSSLGEVNYGYTF.